This record concerns one TCR beta chain sequence. At one end, the junction sequence differs from germline, possibly due to a read error. Those donating, healthy Caucasian individuals from Russia, were aged roughly 6 to 100. From germline, CDR1 is MNHEY and CDR2 SVGEGT. The CDR3 is 13 residues long. The authors ran a second PCR of 7 to 11 cycles using a sample-barcoded 5' primer and a J-beta primer mix. Via MiXCR, TCRdb re-called the 5' RACE reads, giving one row per CDR3 protein. The sample holds approximately 800,000 distinct CDR3 sequences; approximately 59% are singletons and the top ten take roughly 26%. This entry comes from a study of blood T cells in healthy people across ages.

The sequence was collected from a man between 25 and 39 years old in good health. The chain has TRBV6-2 or TRBV6-3 and TRBJ2-7; D gene uncertain. Sequenced: blood. The CDR3, as DNA: TGTGCCAGCAGCCTGGCCTTCTCCTACGGGCAGTACTTC. The encoded protein is CASSLAFSYGQYF.